The clone carrying this TCR beta chain has only a few counts. This record comes from a study of CD8+ T cells in alopecia areata. Per germline, CDR1 SQVTM and CDR2 ANQGSEA. The CDR3 sequence is 12 residues long. Investigators sorted PBMCs to obtain both CD4+ and CD8+ T cells. RNA was isolated and reverse transcribed to cDNA, the sequencing template. Only in-frame clones appear in the TCRdb table, and some are missing; sequencing was by immunoSEQ multiplex PCR. The table lists 120,000 or so clones, roughly 50% of them singletons. The sequenced material came from NKG2D-low CD8+ T cells sorted from blood. This TCR was sampled from a human donor with alopecia areata. The chain joins TRBV29-1 to TRBJ1-2; D possibly corresponds to TRBD1 (6 bases). Here the CDR3 DNA reads TGCGGGGGGGCAGCCCTCGTCTATGGCTACACCTTC. This sequence encodes CGGAALVYGYTF.